This TCR beta chain was identified during a study of blood T cell repertoires in COVID-19. Trimming cost V 0 bases and J 2 bases, with 11 bases left between them. The CDR3 totals 14 residues. Germline V gene lookup returns CDR1 GTSNPN and CDR2 SVGIG (reference sequence). Produced via immunoSEQ multiplex PCR; TCRdb's table is partial and in-frame only. Among 180,000 or so clones listed, roughly four fifths were seen once. This sequence was found in a human donor with acute or convalescent COVID-19. The donor label of this sample is uncertain. The sample was peripheral blood. This chain connects TRBV30 to TRBJ2-7; a weak D match, TRBD1 (5 bases). CDR3 coding DNA: TGTGCCTGGAGTGTATGGGGCCACCCCTACGAGCAGTACTTC. It codes for CAWSVWGHPYEQYF.